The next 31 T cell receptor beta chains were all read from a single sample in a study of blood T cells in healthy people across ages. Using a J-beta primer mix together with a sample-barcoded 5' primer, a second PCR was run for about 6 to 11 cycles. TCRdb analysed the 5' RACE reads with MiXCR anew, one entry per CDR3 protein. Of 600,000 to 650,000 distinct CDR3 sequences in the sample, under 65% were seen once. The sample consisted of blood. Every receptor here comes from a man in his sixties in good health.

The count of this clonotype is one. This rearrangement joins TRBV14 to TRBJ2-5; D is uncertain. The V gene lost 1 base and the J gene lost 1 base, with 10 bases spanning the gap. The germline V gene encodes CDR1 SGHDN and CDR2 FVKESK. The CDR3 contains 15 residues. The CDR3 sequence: CASSQVEWGQETQYF. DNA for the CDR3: TGTGCCAGCAGCCAAGTGGAGTGGGGCCAAGAGACCCAGTACTTC.

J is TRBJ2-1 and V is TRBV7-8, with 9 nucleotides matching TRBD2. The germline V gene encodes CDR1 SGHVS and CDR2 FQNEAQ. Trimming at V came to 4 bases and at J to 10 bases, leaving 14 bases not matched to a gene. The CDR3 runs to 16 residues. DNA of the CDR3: TGTGCCAGCAGCTCACGGACTAGCGAGGCTTCACTCGAGCAGTTCTTC. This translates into CASSSRTSEASLEQFF.

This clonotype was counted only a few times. The CDR3 protein is CASSLMGPTSYEQYF. The CDR3 DNA sequence: TGTGCCAGCAGCTTAATGGGACCGACCTCCTACGAGCAGTACTTC. The V call is TRBV5-6, the J call TRBJ2-7; D tentatively fits TRBD1 or TRBD2 (5 bases each). The germline V gene encodes CDR1 SGHDT and CDR2 YYEEEE. Between the trimmed V and J ends, which lost 2 bases and 0 bases, there was a span of 12 bases. The CDR3 is 15 residues long.

The chain's CDR3 is CASRSYRGENTEAFF. CDR3 nucleotides: TGTGCCAGCAGGAGCTACAGGGGGGAAAACACTGAAGCTTTCTTT. The chain has TRBV12-3 or TRBV12-4 and TRBJ1-1; 8 bases match TRBD1. CDR3 length equals 15 residues. V shed 6 bases and J 2 bases; nucleotides not matched to a gene: 8.

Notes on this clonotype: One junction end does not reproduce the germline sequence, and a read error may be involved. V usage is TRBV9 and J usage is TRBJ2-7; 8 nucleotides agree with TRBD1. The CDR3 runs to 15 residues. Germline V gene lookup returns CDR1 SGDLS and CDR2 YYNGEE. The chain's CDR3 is CANSVEGTGAYEQYF. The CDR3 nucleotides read TGTGCCAACAGCGTAGAGGGGACAGGAGCCTACGAGCAGTACTTC.

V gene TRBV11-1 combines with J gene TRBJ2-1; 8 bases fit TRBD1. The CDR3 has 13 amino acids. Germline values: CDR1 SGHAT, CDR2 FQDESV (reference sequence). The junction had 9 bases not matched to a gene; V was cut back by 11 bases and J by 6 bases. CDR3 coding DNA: TGTGCCGGCGGAAGACAGGGGACCAATGAGCAGTTCTTC. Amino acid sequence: CAGGRQGTNEQFF.

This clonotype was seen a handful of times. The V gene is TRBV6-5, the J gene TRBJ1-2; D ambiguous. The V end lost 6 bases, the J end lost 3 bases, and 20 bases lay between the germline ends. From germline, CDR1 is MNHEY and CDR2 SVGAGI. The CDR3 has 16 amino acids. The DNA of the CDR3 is TGTGCCAGCAGGCCAGAAAGGGCCGCAGGTTACTATGGCTACACCTTC. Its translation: CASRPERAAGYYGYTF.

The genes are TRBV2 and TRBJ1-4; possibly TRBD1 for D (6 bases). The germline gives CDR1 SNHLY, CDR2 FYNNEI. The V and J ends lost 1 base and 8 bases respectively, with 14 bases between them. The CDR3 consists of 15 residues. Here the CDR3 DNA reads TGTGCCAGCAGTGAAGTAGGGGGGCGCCGAGAAAAACTGTTTTTT. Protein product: CASSEVGGRREKLFF.

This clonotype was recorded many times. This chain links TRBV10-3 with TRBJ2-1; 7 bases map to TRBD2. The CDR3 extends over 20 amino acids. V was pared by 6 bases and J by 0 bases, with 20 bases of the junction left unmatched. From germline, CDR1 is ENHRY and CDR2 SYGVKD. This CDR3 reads CAISRGVGSNLLSSYNEQFF. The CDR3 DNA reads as TGTGCCATCAGCCGGGGGGTGGGGTCCAACCTCTTGAGCTCCTACAATGAGCAGTTCTTC.

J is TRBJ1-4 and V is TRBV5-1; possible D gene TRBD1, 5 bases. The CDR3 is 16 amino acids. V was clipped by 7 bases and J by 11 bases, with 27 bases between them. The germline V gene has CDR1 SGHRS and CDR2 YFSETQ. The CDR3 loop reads CASPPSPGGVSGKLFF. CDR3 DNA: TGCGCCAGCCCACCCTCCCCCGGGGGGGTATCGGGGAAACTGTTTTTT.

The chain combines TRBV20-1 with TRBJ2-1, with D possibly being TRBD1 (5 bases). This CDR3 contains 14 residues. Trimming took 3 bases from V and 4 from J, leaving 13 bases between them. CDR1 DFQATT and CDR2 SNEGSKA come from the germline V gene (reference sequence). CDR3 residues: CSASQGLSYNEQFF. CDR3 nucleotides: TGCAGTGCTAGTCAGGGTCTTTCGTACAATGAGCAGTTCTTC.

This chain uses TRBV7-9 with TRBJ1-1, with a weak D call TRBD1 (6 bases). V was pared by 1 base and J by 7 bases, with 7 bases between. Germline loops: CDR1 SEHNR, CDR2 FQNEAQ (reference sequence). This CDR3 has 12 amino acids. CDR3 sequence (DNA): TGTGCCAGCAGCTTAGGGGGGCATGAAGCTTTCTTT. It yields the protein CASSLGGHEAFF.

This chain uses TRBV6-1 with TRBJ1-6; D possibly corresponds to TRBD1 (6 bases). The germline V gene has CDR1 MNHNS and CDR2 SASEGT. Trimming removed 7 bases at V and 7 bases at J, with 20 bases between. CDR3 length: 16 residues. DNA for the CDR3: TGTGCCAGCAATGTCGACAGGTTCGCGAGGAATTCACCCCTCCACTTT. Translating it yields CASNVDRFARNSPLHF.

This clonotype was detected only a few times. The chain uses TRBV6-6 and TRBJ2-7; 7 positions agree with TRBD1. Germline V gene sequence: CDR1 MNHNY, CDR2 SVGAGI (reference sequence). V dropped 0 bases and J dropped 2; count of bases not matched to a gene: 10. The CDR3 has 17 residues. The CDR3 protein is CASSYSLPGQSPYEQYF. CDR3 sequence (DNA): TGTGCCAGCAGTTACTCGTTACCGGGACAGTCTCCCTACGAGCAGTACTTC.

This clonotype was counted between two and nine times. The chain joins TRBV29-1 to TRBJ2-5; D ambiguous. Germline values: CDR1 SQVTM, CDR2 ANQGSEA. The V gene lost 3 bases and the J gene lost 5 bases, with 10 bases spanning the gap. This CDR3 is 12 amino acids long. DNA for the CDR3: TGCAGCGTTGAGCCTTTCGCGGAGACCCAGTACTTC. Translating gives CSVEPFAETQYF.

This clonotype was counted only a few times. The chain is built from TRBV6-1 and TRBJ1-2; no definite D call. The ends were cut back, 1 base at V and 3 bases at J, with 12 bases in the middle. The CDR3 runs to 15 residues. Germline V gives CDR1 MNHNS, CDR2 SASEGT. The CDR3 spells CASSEGPAEHYGYTF. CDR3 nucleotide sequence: TGTGCCAGCAGTGAAGGTCCGGCGGAGCACTATGGCTACACCTTC.

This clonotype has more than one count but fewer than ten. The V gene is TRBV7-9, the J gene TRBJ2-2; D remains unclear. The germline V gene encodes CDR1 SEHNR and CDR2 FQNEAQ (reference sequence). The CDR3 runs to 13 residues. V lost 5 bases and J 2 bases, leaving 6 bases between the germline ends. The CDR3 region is CASSLLNTGELFF. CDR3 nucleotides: TGTGCCAGCAGCCTATTAAACACCGGGGAGCTGTTTTTT.

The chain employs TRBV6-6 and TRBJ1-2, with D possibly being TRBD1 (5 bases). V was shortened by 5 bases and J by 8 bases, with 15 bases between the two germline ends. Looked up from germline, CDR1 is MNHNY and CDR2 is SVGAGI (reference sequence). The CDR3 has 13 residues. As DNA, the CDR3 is TGTGCCAGCAGTCGCGACAGAAAGGAAGGCTACACCTTC. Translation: CASSRDRKEGYTF.

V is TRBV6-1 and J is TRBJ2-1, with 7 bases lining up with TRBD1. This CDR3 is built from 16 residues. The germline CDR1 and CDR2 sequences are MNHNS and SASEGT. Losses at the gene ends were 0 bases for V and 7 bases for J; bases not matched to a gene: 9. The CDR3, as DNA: TGTGCCAGCAGTGAAGCAGGTAGGGGGCGCAAGAATGAGCAGTTCTTC. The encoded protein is CASSEAGRGRKNEQFF.

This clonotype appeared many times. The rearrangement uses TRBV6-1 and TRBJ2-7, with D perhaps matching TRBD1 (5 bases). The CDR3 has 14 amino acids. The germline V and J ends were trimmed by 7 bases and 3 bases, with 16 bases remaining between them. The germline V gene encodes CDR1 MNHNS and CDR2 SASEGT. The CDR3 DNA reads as TGTGCCAGCACCAAAGGTGGAGACAGCTACGAGCAGTACTTC. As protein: CASTKGGDSYEQYF.

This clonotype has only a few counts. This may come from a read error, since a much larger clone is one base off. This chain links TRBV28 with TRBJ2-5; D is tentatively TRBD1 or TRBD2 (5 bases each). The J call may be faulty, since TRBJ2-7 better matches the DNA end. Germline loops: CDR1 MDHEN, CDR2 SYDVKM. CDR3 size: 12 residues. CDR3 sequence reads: CASRLSGPEQYF. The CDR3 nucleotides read TGTGCCAGCAGGTTGTCGGGACCCGAGCAGTACTTC.

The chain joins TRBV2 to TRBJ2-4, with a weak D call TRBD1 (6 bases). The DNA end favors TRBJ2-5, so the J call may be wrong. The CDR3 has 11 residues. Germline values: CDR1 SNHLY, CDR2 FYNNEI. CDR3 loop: CASRETGTQYF. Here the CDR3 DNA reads TGTGCCAGCAGGGAGACAGGGACCCAGTACTTC.

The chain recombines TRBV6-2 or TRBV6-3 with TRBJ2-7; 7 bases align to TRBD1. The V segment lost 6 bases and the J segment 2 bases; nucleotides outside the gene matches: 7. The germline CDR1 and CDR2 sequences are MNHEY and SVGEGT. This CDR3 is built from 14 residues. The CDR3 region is CASSRTGVPYEQYF. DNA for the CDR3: TGTGCCAGCAGCCGCACAGGGGTACCCTACGAGCAGTACTTC.

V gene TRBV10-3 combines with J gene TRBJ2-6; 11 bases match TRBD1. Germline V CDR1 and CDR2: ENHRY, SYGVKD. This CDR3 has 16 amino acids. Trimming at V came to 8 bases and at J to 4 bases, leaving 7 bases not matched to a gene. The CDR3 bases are TGTGCCATCTCGGGACAGGGGGTGCCCGGGGCCAACGTCCTGACTTTC. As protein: CAISGQGVPGANVLTF.

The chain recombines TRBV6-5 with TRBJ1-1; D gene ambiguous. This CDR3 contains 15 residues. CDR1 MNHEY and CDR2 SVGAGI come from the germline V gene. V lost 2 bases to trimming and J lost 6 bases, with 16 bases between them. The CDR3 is CASSYAGEMNSEAFF. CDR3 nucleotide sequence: TGTGCCAGCAGTTACGCCGGGGAAATGAATTCTGAAGCTTTCTTT.

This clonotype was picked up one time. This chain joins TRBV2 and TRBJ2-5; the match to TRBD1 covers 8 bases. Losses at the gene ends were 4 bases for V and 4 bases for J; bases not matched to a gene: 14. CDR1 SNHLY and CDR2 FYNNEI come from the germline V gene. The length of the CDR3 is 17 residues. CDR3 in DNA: TGTGCCAGCAGTGGAATGGGGGACAGGCGTCGTGGAGAGACCCAGTACTTC. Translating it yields CASSGMGDRRRGETQYF.

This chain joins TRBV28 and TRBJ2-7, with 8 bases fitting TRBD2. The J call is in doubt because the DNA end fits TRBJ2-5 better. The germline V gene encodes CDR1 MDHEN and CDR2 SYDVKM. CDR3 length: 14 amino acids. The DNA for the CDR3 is TGTGCCAGCGCCAAATTCTCCGGGGGGGGGACCCAGTACTTC. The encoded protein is CASAKFSGGGTQYF.

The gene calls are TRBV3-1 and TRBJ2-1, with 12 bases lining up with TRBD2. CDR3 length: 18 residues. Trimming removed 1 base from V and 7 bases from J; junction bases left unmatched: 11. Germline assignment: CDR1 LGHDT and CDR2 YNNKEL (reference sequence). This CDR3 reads CASSQGLAGGRSENEQFF. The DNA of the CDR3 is TGTGCCAGCAGCCAAGGGCTAGCGGGGGGGCGGAGTGAGAATGAGCAGTTCTTC.

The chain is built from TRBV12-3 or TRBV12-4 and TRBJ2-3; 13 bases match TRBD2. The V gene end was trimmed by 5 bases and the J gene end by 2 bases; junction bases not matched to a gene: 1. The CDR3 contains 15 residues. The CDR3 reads CASSTSGGATDTQYF. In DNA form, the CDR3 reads TGTGCCAGCAGTACTAGCGGGGGGGCCACAGATACGCAGTATTTT.

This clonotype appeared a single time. CDR3 DNA sequence: TGTGCCAGCAGTGGTCCCGGGACGGGGGGGCCCCAGCATTTT. Amino acids: CASSGPGTGGPQHF. This chain uses TRBV6-1 with TRBJ1-5, with D possibly TRBD1 on 5 matching bases. From germline, CDR1 is MNHNS and CDR2 SASEGT. V was trimmed by 4 bases and J by 9 bases, leaving 16 bases between them. This CDR3 comprises 14 residues.

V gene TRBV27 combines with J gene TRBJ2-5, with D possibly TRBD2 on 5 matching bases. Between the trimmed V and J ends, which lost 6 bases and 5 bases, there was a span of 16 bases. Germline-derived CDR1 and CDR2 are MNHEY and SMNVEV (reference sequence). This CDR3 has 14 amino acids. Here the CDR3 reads CASSPTWTEETQYF. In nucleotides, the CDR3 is TGTGCCAGCAGCCCAACTTGGACTGAGGAGACCCAGTACTTC.